Listed below are T cell receptor beta chains from one sample, sequenced in a study of a mutant IDH1 vaccine in newly diagnosed glioma. For these receptors, no antigen is known. Repertoires were generated with immunoSEQ multiplex PCR, while TCRdb's copy carries only in-frame clones and drops some. The sample holds 35,000 to 50,000 clones, over 80% seen once. Sequences were derived from PBMCs, sampled from a glioma patient whose treatment included an IDH1 peptide vaccine. Every receptor here comes from a man aged 35 to 55 with glioma. The CDR3 runs from the conserved cysteine through the conserved F or W. The D gene is left open where the match is weak. Clone size is stated in some rows and not others, as once, few, many or a class when expanded.

size: .
V: TRBV7-6
D: .
J: TRBJ1-3
CDR3: CASSGTGDLGNTIYF
DNA: TGTGCCAGCAGCGGGACCGGGGACTTAGGAAACACCATATATTTT

size: .
V: TRBV7-9
D: .
J: TRBJ2-1
CDR3: CASSLDRGPILGNEQFF
DNA: TGTGCCAGCAGCTTAGACCGTGGCCCGATACTAGGCAATGAGCAGTTCTTC

size: .
V: TRBV28
D: .
J: TRBJ2-7
CDR3: CASSYTPTTNYEQYF
DNA: TGTGCCAGCAGCTATACCCCGACGACGAACTACGAGCAGTACTTC

size: .
V: TRBV10-3
D: TRBD1
J: TRBJ1-2
CDR3: CAISQSTGESYGYTF
DNA: TGTGCCATCAGTCAATCGACAGGGGAATCCTATGGCTACACCTTC

size: .
V: TRBV18
D: TRBD1
J: TRBJ2-7
CDR3: CASRDRVGEQYF
DNA: TGTGCCTCCCGGGACAGGGTTGGGGAGCAGTACTTC

size: .
V: TRBV7-2
D: .
J: TRBJ2-3
CDR3: CASSLQGLTDTQYF
DNA: TGTGCCAGCAGCTTACAAGGGTTGACAGATACGCAGTATTTT

size: .
V: TRBV19
D: .
J: TRBJ2-7
CDR3: CASSVRQASYEQYF
DNA: TGTGCCAGTAGTGTTCGACAGGCCTCCTACGAGCAGTACTTC

size: .
V: TRBV6-5
D: TRBD1
J: TRBJ1-3
CDR3: CASSSQGTGAGNTIYF
DNA: TGTGCCAGCAGTTCCCAAGGGACAGGGGCTGGAAACACCATATATTTT

size: medium-sized
V: TRBV9
D: .
J: TRBJ1-1
CDR3: CASSVERAGEAFF
DNA: TGTGCCAGCAGCGTAGAGAGGGCCGGTGAAGCTTTCTTT

size: once
V: TRBV25-1
D: TRBD2
J: TRBJ2-1
CDR3: CASSGTSGPGRNEQFF
DNA: TGTGCCAGCTCCGGGACTAGCGGGCCAGGGAGGAATGAGCAGTTCTTC

size: .
V: TRBV5-4
D: TRBD2
J: TRBJ2-2
CDR3: CASSRTLAGGTGELFF
DNA: TGTGCCAGCAGCAGGACCCTAGCGGGAGGGACCGGGGAGCTGTTTTTT

size: .
V: TRBV19
D: TRBD2
J: TRBJ2-7
CDR3: CASSLGGASGSYEQYF
DNA: TGTGCCAGTAGCCTCGGGGGGGCTAGCGGTAGTTACGAGCAGTACTTC

size: .
V: TRBV2
D: TRBD2
J: TRBJ2-2
CDR3: CASRQSGRATGELFF
DNA: TGTGCCAGCAGACAGAGCGGGAGGGCCACCGGGGAGCTGTTTTTT

size: once
V: TRBV4-1
D: .
J: TRBJ1-3
CDR3: CASSQRRSGNTIYF
DNA: TGCGCCAGCAGCCAGAGGAGGTCTGGAAACACCATATATTTT

size: .
V: TRBV4-3
D: .
J: TRBJ1-2
CDR3: CASSSGGTGSGYTF
DNA: TGCGCCAGCAGCTCCGGGGGCACAGGGTCTGGCTACACCTTC

size: once
V: TRBV6-5
D: TRBD2
J: TRBJ2-4
CDR3: CASSRAGMAKNIQYF
DNA: TGTGCCAGCAGTCGAGCGGGAATGGCCAAAAACATTCAGTACTTC

size: .
V: TRBV18
D: TRBD2
J: TRBJ2-2
CDR3: CASSLRLAGVTGELFF
DNA: TGTGCCAGCTCACTCCGACTAGCGGGAGTCACCGGGGAGCTGTTTTTT

size: .
V: TRBV4-1
D: .
J: TRBJ1-4
CDR3: CASSHDREHEKLFF
DNA: TGCGCCAGCAGCCATGACCGGGAACATGAAAAACTGTTTTTT

size: .
V: TRBV2
D: .
J: TRBJ1-5
CDR3: CASSSRAGLSNQPQHF
DNA: TGTGCCAGCAGTTCACGCGCGGGCCTAAGCAATCAGCCCCAGCATTTT

size: .
V: TRBV27
D: .
J: TRBJ2-2
CDR3: CASSWDGELFF
DNA: TGTGCCAGCAGTTGGGACGGGGAGCTGTTTTTT

size: once
V: TRBV4-1
D: .
J: TRBJ2-7
CDR3: CASSPKMGDGSSYEQYF
DNA: TGCGCCAGCAGCCCGAAGATGGGGGACGGGAGTTCCTACGAGCAGTACTTC

size: .
V: TRBV10-3
D: .
J: TRBJ2-5
CDR3: CAISEREKETQYF
DNA: TGTGCCATCAGTGAGCGGGAGAAGGAGACCCAGTACTTC

size: .
V: TRBV1
D: .
J: TRBJ2-5
CDR3: CTSSQIERRDPQETQYF
DNA: TGCACCAGCAGCCAAATAGAAAGGCGCGACCCTCAAGAGACCCAGTACTTC

size: .
V: TRBV2
D: .
J: TRBJ1-5
CDR3: CASKIYSNQPQHF
DNA: TGTGCCAGTAAAATTTATAGCAATCAGCCCCAGCATTTT

size: .
V: TRBV6-4
D: .
J: TRBJ1-5
CDR3: CASSDRPGGNQPQHF
DNA: TGTGCCAGCAGTGATAGGCCCGGGGGCAATCAGCCCCAGCATTTT

size: .
V: TRBV5-4
D: TRBD2
J: TRBJ2-7
CDR3: CASSFSGRAFW
DNA: TGTGCCAGCAGCTTTAGCGGGAGGGCCTTTTGG